This TCR beta chain was sequenced for a study of identical twins. Study outcomes and limitations: Out-of-frame alpha sequences common to twins exhibited an excess of low generation probability.

TCRdb used MiXCR to reprocess the 5' RACE reads, holding one entry per CDR3 protein. The sample gives 500,000 to 650,000 distinct CDR3 sequences, 20% to 25% of which show up once; around 0.5% is in the top ten. For this clonotype: Antigen specificity is unknown.

The data also belong to a second study, concerning yellow fever vaccine responses in identical twins.

The TCR originated in a woman aged 18-35 years in good health. Sequenced input: CD4+ T cells sorted from blood.

The CDR3 here is CASSPGRVSYNEQFF. DNA of the CDR3: TGCGCCAGCAGCCCCGGGAGGGTCTCCTACAATGAGCAGTTCTTC. This chain joins TRBV4-1 and TRBJ2-1; the match to TRBD2 covers 8 bases. Looked up from germline, CDR1 is MGHRA and CDR2 is YSYEKL. V gave up 4 bases and J gave up 0 bases; unmatched junction bases: 2. The CDR3 covers 15 residues.